The present T cell receptor beta chain was sequenced within a study of CD4+ T cells in melanoma (dated by TCRdb to about 2022). Some background on the complete study: Neoantigen-specific CD4+ T cells in human melanoma were investigated in the study. What the work shows at the level of the full study, not this receptor alone: Neoantigen-specific CD4+ T cells in melanoma were reported to show diverse differentiation states. Neoantigen-specific CD4+ T cells were reported to be correlated with the function of CD8+ T cells, macrophages and B cells.

The CDR3 contains 17 residues, cysteine and phenylalanine counted. The entry retains the CDR3 DNA only, 51 bases that are in frame from base 1. The germline V gene encodes CDR1 SNHLY and CDR2 FYNNEI. Trimming takes 0 bases from V and 4 bases from J, and the germline ends sit 18 bases apart. The donors were melanoma patients. The library was generated by the immunoSEQ multiplex PCR assay. Sourced from immuneACCESS, this table was stored by TCRdb with only in-frame sequences that have V and J called. A share of the clones is absent; for the studies checked, an unresolved V gene accounts for under half, and the remainder has no known explanation. This sample lists roughly 150,000 clones; about 93% were detected once. The ten largest make up 1.5% of the sample. With regard to this clone: The antigen it recognizes is unknown. The sample holds no much larger clone one base away, and base qualities are not on file.

The source of this sequence is a human donor with melanoma. The V gene is TRBV2 and the J gene is TRBJ1-2; the D region possibly corresponds to TRBD1 (5 bases align). CDR3 loop: CASSEARQGPSLYGYTF. The sequence in DNA is TGTGCCAGCAGTGAAGCGCGGCAGGGACCCTCTCTCTATGGCTACACCTTC. When the CDR3 is completed using the reference TRBV2 and TRBJ1-2 genes on either side, the full variable domain is EPEVTQTPSHQVTQMGQEVILRCVPISNHLYFYWYRQILGQKVEFLVSFYNNEISEKSEIFDDQFSVERPDGSNFTLKIRSTKLEDSAMYFCASSEARQGPSLYGYTFGSGTRLTVV.